Below, 9 T cell receptor beta chains from the same sample are listed, as sequenced in a study of cytomegalovirus exposure and HLA in healthy donors. PCR employed 60 Vbeta and 13 Jbeta primers. Assay: immunoSEQ multiplex PCR; the TCRdb copy retains only in-frame clones and omits some. The table shows approximately 50,000 clones, with 50% to 70% occurring only once. The sequenced material came from PBMCs. Receptors were obtained from a human donor in good health.

The chain couples TRBV28 to TRBJ2-1, with D possibly being TRBD1 (6 bases). The CDR3 sequence is 15 residues long. Trimming removed 1 base at V and 0 bases at J, with 7 bases between. Germline lookup yields CDR1 MDHEN and CDR2 SYDVKM. The CDR3 here is CASSLLGASYNEQFF. The CDR3 DNA reads as TGTGCCAGCAGTTTATTGGGGGCCTCCTACAATGAGCAGTTCTTC.

The chain links TRBV5-5 to TRBJ1-4; D uncertain. CDR3 length equals 14 residues. Germline assignment: CDR1 SGHKS and CDR2 YYEKEE (reference sequence). Between the trimmed V and J ends, which lost 0 bases and 3 bases, there was a span of 6 bases. CDR3 region: CASSLGDSNEKLFF. As DNA, the CDR3 is TGTGCCAGCAGCTTGGGAGACTCTAATGAAAAACTGTTTTTT.

The V call is TRBV9, the J call TRBJ2-1; TRBD2 aligns across 11 bases. This CDR3 contains 15 residues. V shed 4 bases and J 9 bases; nucleotides not matched to a gene: 9. Germline loops: CDR1 SGDLS, CDR2 YYNGEE. The CDR3 region is CASSRSASGGSEQFF. CDR3 nucleotide sequence: TGTGCCAGCAGCCGGTCGGCTAGCGGGGGGAGTGAGCAGTTCTTC.

This clone was detected a few times. The V and J genes are TRBV9 and TRBJ2-3; a weak D match, TRBD2 (6 bases). The CDR3 loop spans 16 amino acids. Germline lookup yields CDR1 SGDLS and CDR2 YYNGEE. V was cut by 1 base and J by 0 bases, with 12 bases left in between. As DNA, the CDR3 is TGTGCCAGCAGCGTATGGGGGGACCCTAGCACAGATACGCAGTATTTT. Translated, it gives CASSVWGDPSTDTQYF.

This sequence joins TRBV25-1 and TRBJ2-6; 7 bases are shared with TRBD2. Germline loops: CDR1 MGHDK, CDR2 SYGVNS. V trimming: 1 base; J trimming: 4 bases; junction bases outside the gene matches: 10. The CDR3 sequence is 18 residues long. The chain's CDR3 is CASSESPRGGAGANVLTF. The CDR3, as DNA: TGTGCCAGCAGTGAATCCCCACGGGGAGGGGCGGGGGCCAACGTCCTGACTTTC.

V is TRBV7-9 and J is TRBJ2-7; D uncertain. Trimming cost V 1 base and J 0 bases, with 7 bases left between them. The CDR3 sequence is 14 residues long. Germline V gene data show CDR1 as SEHNR and CDR2 as FQNEAQ (reference sequence). CDR3 coding DNA: TGTGCCAGCAGCTTAGTCCAATCCTCCTACGAGCAGTACTTC. This sequence encodes CASSLVQSSYEQYF.

This chain's CDR3 is CASRGGQYPYNEQFF. DNA for the CDR3: TGTGCCAGCAGAGGTGGACAGTACCCGTACAATGAGCAGTTCTTC. The chain joins TRBV6-5 to TRBJ2-1, with TRBD1 as a possible D gene (6 bases). Per the germline V gene, CDR1 is MNHEY and CDR2 is SVGAGI. V lost 6 bases, J lost 4 bases, and 16 bases lay in between. There are 15 residues in the CDR3.

The genes are TRBV6-5 and TRBJ2-7; no clear D. Germline CDR1 and CDR2: MNHEY and SVGAGI. CDR3 length: 13 amino acids. V gave up 0 bases and J gave up 3 bases, with 6 bases separating them. CDR3: CASSYSAGYEQYF. CDR3 coding DNA: TGTGCCAGCAGTTACTCGGCAGGCTACGAGCAGTACTTC.

This clone was detected only once. The gene calls are TRBV5-1 and TRBJ2-7; no clear D gene. The V end lost 4 bases, the J end lost 0 bases, and 11 bases lay between the germline ends. Germline loops: CDR1 SGHRS, CDR2 YFSETQ. The CDR3 covers 14 residues. CDR3 loop: CASSVGGSSYEQYF. CDR3 bases: TGCGCCAGCAGCGTCGGCGGTAGCTCCTACGAGCAGTACTTC.